One TCR beta chain is described in this entry. The sample belongs to a study of cytomegalovirus exposure and HLA in healthy donors. The PCR used 60 Vbeta and 13 Jbeta primers. Libraries were prepared by immunoSEQ multiplex PCR; TCRdb keeps only in-frame clonotypes and omits some of them. The sample holds over 130,000 clones, 70% seen once. The germline V gene encodes CDR1 MNHEY and CDR2 SVGAGI. This CDR3 is built from 12 residues. Trimming cost V 6 bases and J 4 bases, with 9 bases left between them. Specimen: PBMCs. This clonotype was obtained from a woman aged 25 to 39 in good health and CMV-seronegative. The V gene is TRBV6-5, the J gene TRBJ1-2; no definite D call. CDR3 DNA: TGTGCCAGCAGCCCAAACAGCTATGGCTACACCTTC. Translation gives CASSPNSYGYTF.